This TCR beta chain was recovered during a study of identical twins. Whole-study results and caveats: It was possible that invariant MAIT and iNKT cells partly confounded the zero-insertion analyses.

TCRdb reanalysed the 5' RACE reads using MiXCR and keeps one entry per CDR3 protein. The sample lists 410,000 or so distinct CDR3 sequences, about 18% seen once, with roughly 12% in the top ten. This clonotype came up a few times. Its target is not known. This receptor was identified in a man aged 50 or older in good health. Sequencing was performed on naive T cells sorted from blood.

The CDR3 bases are TGTGCCAGCAGTTTTCAGAGGTACAATGAGCAGTTCTTC. It translates to CASSFQRYNEQFF. V gene TRBV12-3 or TRBV12-4 combines with J gene TRBJ2-1; no clear D gene. The V gene lost 3 bases and the J gene lost 4 bases, with 7 bases spanning the gap. The length of the CDR3 is 13 residues.